The clone carrying this TCR beta chain is a singleton in its sample. These data come from a study of blood T cell repertoires in COVID-19. Background on the study: PBMCs, B-cell-depleted T cells, or T cells were the source of the cDNA or gDNA that made up the material.

The CDR3 is 17 residues long. Trimming cost V 6 bases and J 2 bases; bases outside gene matches: 7. CDR1 and CDR2 (germline): KGHSH, LQKENI. The method was immunoSEQ multiplex PCR; TCRdb's version includes in-frame clones alone and lacks a portion of them. Of under 15,000 clones in the sample, about 76% are singletons; the top ten hold around 38%. The sequence derives from a woman older than 75 with acute or convalescent COVID-19. Sequenced material: peripheral blood. The V call is TRBV18, the J call TRBJ2-2; 12 bases match TRBD2. The DNA for the CDR3 is TGTGCCAGCTCGTCGACTAGCGGGGGCCCCAACACCGGGGAGCTGTTTTTT. Translating gives CASSSTSGGPNTGELFF.